This T cell receptor (beta chain) was documented in a study of blood T cell repertoires in COVID-19. Trimming left V 2 bases short and J 8 bases short, with 12 bases between. This CDR3 is 14 amino acids long. Germline V CDR1 and CDR2: SGHTA, FQGNSA. Repertoires were generated with immunoSEQ multiplex PCR, while TCRdb's copy carries only in-frame clones and drops some. This table has 200,000 to 250,000 clones, about 86% appearing once. This rearrangement joins TRBV7-2 to TRBJ1-4; D may be TRBD1 (5 bases). The receptor comes from a woman aged 40 to 50 with acute COVID-19. Sequenced input: PBMCs or T cells enriched from blood (not recorded which). Written as DNA, the CDR3 is TGTGCCAGCAGCTTATCTCTCGGGGGAGAAAAACTGTTTTTT. This encodes CASSLSLGGEKLFF. Using reference TRBV7-2 and TRBJ1-4 for the parts outside the CDR3, the full variable domain is GAGVSQSPSNKVTEKGKDVELRCDPISGHTALYWYRQSLGQGLEFLIYFQGNSAPDKSGLPSDRFSAERTGGSVSTLTIQRTQQEDSAVYLCASSLSLGGEKLFFGSGTQLSVL.